The clone carrying this T cell receptor (beta chain) was counted a few times. Using its own MiXCR run on the 5' RACE reads, TCRdb lists one record per CDR3 protein. The repertoire includes about 340,000 distinct CDR3 sequences, 3% to 4.5% of them detected once, and 20% to 25% sits in the top ten. This entry belongs to a study of T cells after yellow fever vaccination. Overall study: Researchers used SMART-Seq v4 Ultra Low Input to prepare fractions that had low cell numbers.

Germline V lookup: CDR1 SNHLY, CDR2 FYNNEI. This CDR3 has 15 residues. J was trimmed by 6 bases and V by 6 bases; bases with no gene match: 9. The TCR was taken from a man aged 18 to 30 who received the YFV17D yellow fever vaccine. The sequenced sample was PBMCs, obtained 5 days after the yellow fever booster vaccination. The rearrangement uses TRBV2 and TRBJ2-3, with 10 nucleotides matching TRBD2. Here the CDR3 reads CASSQRGTSVDTQYF. In DNA, the CDR3 is TGTGCCAGCAGCCAAAGGGGGACTAGCGTCGATACGCAGTATTTT.